This entry describes one T cell receptor beta chain. This clone was observed a single time. The target of this receptor is not known. There are no base qualities to consult, and no much larger clone falls within one base. Each PCR received spiked-in synthetic TCR analog templates so that absolute template abundance could be estimated from read counts. The immunoSEQ assay used bias-controlled V and J gene primers to amplify TCRbeta CDR3 regions from genomic DNA. Sequencing of rearranged TCRbeta segments was done at approximately 20X coverage. The paper's processing steps were these. Clustering was used to correct sequencing errors, and CDR3s were annotated against IMGT to assign V, D and J genes. Downstream analyses used only productive TCRbeta rearrangements and left out out-of-frame or stop-codon sequences. To compute clonality, Shannon entropy was normalized by the log of the number of unique productive sequences and then subtracted from one. Fisher's exact test with Benjamini-Hochberg correction, at a threshold of adjusted p below 0.01, was used to find clones that differed between time points or between blood and tumor. The source is immuneACCESS, and TCRdb retained only in-frame sequences with V and J called. Part of the clones is not carried over; for the studies checked, unresolved V genes explain less than half of this, and the remainder is unexplained. V and J calls and clone size come straight from that table; D and trimming were deduced from the DNA. In this sample the table shows some 80,000 clones, around 90% of which occur a single time. 5% to 6% of the sample is in the top ten clones.

The data stem from a study of PD-L1 blockade in urothelial cancer (dated by TCRdb to between 2016 and 2019). As for the study more broadly: All patients started therapy around 2014 and received atezolizumab 1,200 mg intravenously every 3 weeks. Blood samples yielded a median of roughly 140,000 T cells and more than 80,000 unique TCRs, with median clonality 0.080. Blood samples were analyzed 3 weeks after the start of treatment (second dose) and 6 weeks after the start of treatment. TCR sequencing covered pretreatment tumor samples and matched, serially collected peripheral blood taken before and after atezolizumab treatment. In the same patients who had TCR sequencing, pretreatment tumors also underwent whole exome sequencing and RNA sequencing. About 85% of the roughly 29 patients were identified as males with urothelial cancer of bladder origin, and a prior smoking history was reported by 18 of 29 patients. Durable clinical benefit was defined as progression-free survival longer than 6 months, and TCR features were also tested against progression-free and overall survival. Patients had an ECOG performance status of 0 or 1 and had received between 0 and 3 prior chemotherapy regimens. Under 30 patients had pretreatment blood TCR-seq, about 25 had at least one posttreatment blood collection, and about 25 had tumor TCR-seq. Durable clinical benefit was achieved by nine patients and was not achieved by 20 patients. An exploratory multi-omic analysis was conducted of the somatic, immune and clinical correlates of response to PD-L1 blockade with atezolizumab in urothelial cancer.

The research as a whole found: Among patients with durable benefit, tumor-associated TCR clones showed greater expansion in peripheral blood 3 weeks after treatment started (n ≈ 23, p = 0.022). Because of the small sample size (n ≈ 27) and the many exploratory analyses performed, the results are intended to be regarded as hypothesis-generating. Improved progression-free and overall survival was associated with having pretreatment peripheral blood TCR clonality below the median.

The cohort included about 27 patients with locally advanced or metastatic urothelial carcinoma who were treated at Memorial Sloan Kettering on a trial protocol. Peripheral blood mononuclear cells were collected pretreatment and during treatment, with between 1 and 8 total time points per patient. The Qiagen DNeasy Blood extraction kit was used to purify genomic DNA from total PBMCs and from tumor samples. PBMCs were collected pretreatment and during treatment, and were isolated and stored as previously described. The germline V gene (reference sequence) provides CDR1 SEHNR and CDR2 FQNEAQ. From the cysteine up to the phenylalanine, the CDR3 has a length of 18 residues. The retained sequence is limited to the CDR3, 54 bases, with the frame set at the first base. V is cut back by 2 bases and J by 3 bases, with 13 bases in the junction unmatched.

The TCR was taken from a woman aged 70 to 79 with urothelial cancer. This sample comprised PBMCs, obtained around atezolizumab (anti-PD-L1) treatment. The V and J segments used are TRBV7-9 and TRBJ2-3; 8 of the junction bases match TRBD2. The CDR3 protein is CASSLYSGGTIMTDTQYF. The DNA sequence is given as TGTGCCAGCAGCTTATACTCGGGAGGGACGATAATGACAGATACGCAGTATTTT.